This is a list of T cell receptor beta chains from one sample in a study of blood T cell repertoires in COVID-19. Method: immunoSEQ multiplex PCR; TCRdb's copy keeps in-frame clones and lacks some. The sample includes some 210,000 clones, around nine tenths of them seen just once. The sequenced sample consisted of peripheral blood. All receptors derive from a woman between 40 and 55 years old who had recovered from COVID-19. The CDR3 runs from the conserved cysteine through the conserved F or W. The order of the fields is clone size, J gene, V gene, D gene, CDR3 DNA, CDR3 protein. The D gene is left open where the match is weak. Size is stated for part of the rows, as once, few or many counts, or as a class when the clone is expanded.

- | TRBJ1-5 | TRBV6-6 | - | TGTGCCAGCAGTCCGAACAGTCCCAATCAGCCCCAGCATTTT | CASSPNSPNQPQHF
- | TRBJ2-1 | TRBV24-1 | - | TGTGCCACCAGTGATTTGAAAGGCAAGGCTAGCTCCTACAATGAGCAGTTCTTC | CATSDLKGKASSYNEQFF
- | TRBJ2-7 | TRBV6-6 | - | TGTGCCAGCAGTCAAACCGGGACACGTTACGAGCAGTACTTC | CASSQTGTRYEQYF
- | TRBJ2-1 | TRBV9 | - | TGTGCCAGCAGCGTAGAGTTCTTCAGGGGCTCCTACAATGAGCAGTTCTTC | CASSVEFFRGSYNEQFF
- | TRBJ2-5 | TRBV28 | TRBD2 | TGTGCCAGCAGTTTATCTATCACTAGCGGACAAGAGACCCAGTACTTC | CASSLSITSGQETQYF
- | TRBJ2-6 | TRBV7-6 | - | TGTGCCAGCAGCTTAGGCCGGGCCAGGGTGAGCTCTGGGGCCAACGTCCTGACTTTC | CASSLGRARVSSGANVLTF
- | TRBJ2-5 | TRBV7-9 | - | TGTGCCAGCAGCTTAGCGCAGGGGATAGAAGAGACCCAGTACTTC | CASSLAQGIEETQYF
- | TRBJ2-1 | TRBV11-3 | - | TGTGCCAGCAGCTTGCTAGCTATGAGCTCCTACAATGAGCAGTTCTTC | CASSLLAMSSYNEQFF
- | TRBJ1-1 | TRBV5-6 | - | TGTGCCAGCAGCTTGGTCGTAAAGACCGGGAAGCGGATGAACACTGAAGCTTTCTTT | CASSLVVKTGKRMNTEAFF
- | TRBJ1-3 | TRBV28 | - | TGTGCCAGCAGTTTCTCTTTTGGAAACACCATATATTTT | CASSFSFGNTIYF
- | TRBJ2-5 | TRBV27 | TRBD1 | TGTGCCAGCAGTCCTAGGAGACAGGGGGGACAAGAGACCCAGTACTTC | CASSPRRQGGQETQYF
- | TRBJ1-3 | TRBV3-1/TRBV3-2 | - | TGTGCCAGCAGCCTTCAGGTCAGAAACACCATATATTTT | CASSLQVRNTIYF
- | TRBJ2-1 | TRBV30 | - | TGTGCCTGGAGTGCAATCGTACCGCCGGGGAATGAGCAGTTCTTC | CAWSAIVPPGNEQFF
- | TRBJ1-5 | TRBV19 | - | TGTGCCAGTAGTATAGAAGGGAGCAAGAGCAATCAGCCCCAGCATTTT | CASSIEGSKSNQPQHF
- | TRBJ2-5 | TRBV9 | - | TGTGCCAGCAGCGCGGATGTGGGGCCCCGGTACTTC | CASSADVGPRYF
- | TRBJ1-4 | TRBV19 | - | TGTGCCAGTAGTTTAGTGGCGGGGGAAAAACTGTTTTTT | CASSLVAGEKLFF
- | TRBJ2-5 | TRBV7-2 | - | TGTGCCAGCAGCTTAAAGTGGACGGGGAAAGAGACCCAGTACTTC | CASSLKWTGKETQYF
- | TRBJ2-1 | TRBV27 | - | TGTGCCAGCAGTTCCGAGATCGGGGGCAATGAGCAGTTCTTC | CASSSEIGGNEQFF
- | TRBJ2-7 | TRBV10-3 | - | TGTGCCATCAGTGAAGAAAAAGTGAGAGAGCAGTACTTC | CAISEEKVREQYF
- | TRBJ2-5 | TRBV5-1 | TRBD2 | TGCGCCAGCAGATCCTTAGCGGGAGGGCCGAAGACCCAGTACTTC | CASRSLAGGPKTQYF
- | TRBJ2-5 | TRBV5-1 | TRBD1 | TGCGCCAGCAGCTCAAGACAGGGAGACACCCAGTACTTC | CASSSRQGDTQYF
once | TRBJ1-2 | TRBV30 | - | TGTGCCTGGAGTGAACAGGGCTATGGCTACACCTTC | CAWSEQGYGYTF
- | TRBJ2-3 | TRBV11-3 | TRBD2 | TGTGCCAGCAGCTTATCTGCGGGAGAAGCCCACACAGATACGCAGTATTTT | CASSLSAGEAHTDTQYF
- | TRBJ2-7 | TRBV28 | - | TGTGCCAGCAGTTTATCGGGGGGCAGGTACGAGCAGTACTTC | CASSLSGGRYEQYF
few | TRBJ1-5 | TRBV30 | - | TGTGCCTGGAGTCCCGGCCAGGGAGGTAATCAGCCCCAGCATTTT | CAWSPGQGGNQPQHF
- | TRBJ1-1 | TRBV29-1 | - | TGCAGCGTTGAATCTCAGGGGATGAACACTGAAGCTTTCTTT | CSVESQGMNTEAFF
- | TRBJ2-6 | TRBV3-1/TRBV3-2 | TRBD2 | TGTGCCAGCAGCCAAGCGTCGCTAGCGGGATACTCTGGGGCCAACGTCCTGACTTTC | CASSQASLAGYSGANVLTF
- | TRBJ1-2 | TRBV28 | - | TGTGCCAGCAGTTTACCCGGGGTCGGCTACACCTTC | CASSLPGVGYTF
- | TRBJ2-3 | TRBV6-6 | TRBD1 | TGTGCCAGCAGTGGGGGACAGGGGGCGGCAGATACGCAGTATTTT | CASSGGQGAADTQYF
- | TRBJ2-5 | TRBV7-6 | TRBD1 | TGTGCCAGCAGCTTAGGGGACAGGAAAGTGGAGACCCAGTACTTC | CASSLGDRKVETQYF
- | TRBJ1-2 | TRBV6-5 | - | TGTGCCAGCAGCCACTCGGACAGATCCTATGGCTACACCTTC | CASSHSDRSYGYTF